The 31 T cell receptor beta chains in this list originate from one sample, sequenced in a study of graft-versus-host responses after intestinal transplantation. These TCRs are of unknown antigen specificity. Assay used: immunoSEQ multiplex PCR; TCRdb lists only in-frame clones, some missing. The sample lists tens of thousands of clones; about 94% were seen once. The sequenced sample was unstimulated CD8+ T cells sorted from spleen or lymph node cells, obtained before intestinal transplant. The receptors originated from a human donor who received an intestinal transplant.

This chain uses TRBV13 with TRBJ2-7; 10 bases are shared with TRBD1. V dropped 8 bases and J dropped 3; count of bases not matched to a gene: 4. Germline V lookup: CDR1 PRHDT, CDR2 FYEKMQ (reference sequence). The CDR3 extends over 13 amino acids. Here the CDR3 reads CASGDRGGYEQYF. CDR3 sequence (DNA): TGTGCCAGCGGGGACAGGGGAGGCTACGAGCAGTACTTC.

This sequence joins TRBV11-2 and TRBJ2-5; TRBD2 matches at 9 bases. The J call may be mistaken, given a closer DNA end match to TRBJ2-7. CDR1 SGHAT and CDR2 FQNNGV come from the germline V gene. This CDR3 is 18 amino acids long. CDR3 in amino acids: CASSLPYTSSGKAYEQYF. CDR3 in DNA: TGTGCCAGCAGCTTACCCTATACGTCTAGCGGGAAGGCCTACGAGCAGTACTTC.

The chain combines TRBV5-1 with TRBJ2-7; possibly TRBD1 or TRBD2 for D (5 bases each). Per the germline V gene, CDR1 is SGHRS and CDR2 is YFSETQ. The V end was cut by 2 bases, the J end by 3 bases, with 12 bases between. The CDR3 has 14 amino acids. The CDR3 region is CASSLRSGGYEQYF. The CDR3 DNA is TGCGCCAGCAGCTTAAGAAGTGGGGGCTACGAGCAGTACTTC.

The J gene is TRBJ2-3, the V gene TRBV11-2; the match to TRBD2 covers 14 bases. V lost 0 bases, J lost 0 bases, and 5 bases stayed unmatched. CDR3 length: 19 residues. Looked up from germline, CDR1 is SGHAT and CDR2 is FQNNGV. The DNA of the CDR3 is TGTGCCAGCAGCTTAGATAGGGGACTAGCGGGGGCTAGCACAGATACGCAGTATTTT. Translating it yields CASSLDRGLAGASTDTQYF. The entire variable domain, with the rest obtained from reference TRBV11-2 and TRBJ2-3, is as follows: EAGVAQSPRYKIIEKRQSVAFWCNPISGHATLYWYQQILGQGPKLLIQFQNNGVVDDSQLPKDRFSAERLKGVDSTLKIQPAKLEDSAVYLCASSLDRGLAGASTDTQYFGPGTRLTVL.

The chain has TRBV30 and TRBJ2-3, with D tentatively TRBD2 (5 bases). This CDR3 spans 14 amino acids. Germline CDR1 is GTSNPN and CDR2 is SVGIG (reference sequence). With 4 bases removed from V and 0 bases from J, the gap between germline ends came to 11 bases. In DNA, the CDR3 is TGTGCCTGGACCCTCGCGGGCAGCACAGATACGCAGTATTTT. This codes for CAWTLAGSTDTQYF.

The V call is TRBV4-1, the J call TRBJ2-7, with unresolved D. The V end was cut by 0 bases, the J end by 4 bases, with 16 bases between. The CDR3 spans 16 residues. Germline assignment: CDR1 MGHRA and CDR2 YSYEKL. As DNA, the CDR3 is TGCGCCAGCAGCCAAGAGGGGTTTAGGGAACGATACGAGCAGTACTTC. Its protein product is CASSQEGFRERYEQYF.

This clone was observed a single time. The V call is TRBV7-9, the J call TRBJ2-5, with TRBD2 matching 9 bases. CDR3 size: 17 residues. CDR1 is SEHNR and CDR2 is FQNEAQ in the germline V gene (reference sequence). V lost 3 bases, J lost 5 bases, and 13 bases stayed unmatched. The CDR3 DNA follows: TGTGCCAGCAGCTTGGCCCTGGGAGCGGGAGGAGGTGAGACCCAGTACTTC. Protein: CASSLALGAGGGETQYF.

This rearrangement joins TRBV2 to TRBJ1-5; D is perhaps TRBD1 (6 bases). Per the germline V gene, CDR1 is SNHLY and CDR2 is FYNNEI. Between the trimmed V and J ends, which lost 7 bases and 6 bases, there was a span of 13 bases. The CDR3 extends over 13 amino acids. CDR3 amino acids: CASKKGGGQPQHF. As DNA, the CDR3 is TGTGCCAGCAAGAAGGGGGGCGGTCAGCCCCAGCATTTT.

The chain uses TRBV9 and TRBJ2-2, with TRBD1 identical over 8 bases. This CDR3 contains 14 residues. Germline V gene data show CDR1 as SGDLS and CDR2 as YYNGEE. J lost 5 bases, V lost 3 bases, and 3 bases had no gene match. CDR3 bases: TGTGCCAGCAGCGGACAGGGGAGGACCGGGGAGCTGTTTTTT. It translates to CASSGQGRTGELFF. Based on the CDR3 plus reference TRBV9 and TRBJ2-2, the full variable domain is DSGVTQTPKHLITATGQRVTLRCSPRSGDLSVYWYQQSLDQGLQFLIQYYNGEERAKGNILERFSAQQFPDLHSELNLSSLELGDSALYFCASSGQGRTGELFFGEGSRLTVL.

V gene TRBV6-5 combines with J gene TRBJ2-1; possibly TRBD2 for D (6 bases). This CDR3 spans 15 amino acids. The V end was cut by 2 bases, the J end by 0 bases, with 8 bases between. Germline V gene lookup returns CDR1 MNHEY and CDR2 SVGAGI. The CDR3 sequence: CASSYEGGSYNEQFF. Here the CDR3 DNA reads TGTGCCAGCAGTTACGAGGGAGGCTCCTACAATGAGCAGTTCTTC.

The CDR3 sequence: CATREGGVSPLHF. The CDR3 bases are TGCGCCACCCGGGAAGGGGGTGTTTCACCCCTCCACTTT. The J gene is TRBJ1-6, the V gene TRBV10-2; D may be TRBD1 (6 bases). V lost 10 bases and J 9 bases, leaving 16 bases between the germline ends. Germline V gene sequence: CDR1 WSHSY, CDR2 SAAADI. The CDR3 covers 13 residues.

This chain uses TRBV27 with TRBJ2-1, with a weak D call TRBD1 (5 bases). Looked up from germline, CDR1 is MNHEY and CDR2 is SMNVEV (reference sequence). This CDR3 region has 16 residues. V was pared by 3 bases and J by 4 bases, with 16 bases between. This CDR3 is CASSFGASGNYNEQFF. The CDR3 DNA is TGTGCCAGCAGTTTCGGAGCGTCAGGGAATTACAATGAGCAGTTCTTC.

This clone was seen a single time. The chain joins TRBV27 to TRBJ2-1; D call uncertain. CDR3 length equals 11 residues. V lost 8 bases to trimming and J lost 13 bases, with 15 bases between them. CDR1 is MNHEY and CDR2 is SMNVEV in the germline V gene (reference sequence). CDR3 bases: TGTGCCAGCTGGTCCGGGTCTAGACAGTTCTTC. Its protein is CASWSGSRQFF.

This clone appeared a few times. The genes are TRBV7-8 and TRBJ2-1, with D perhaps being TRBD1 or TRBD2 (5 bases each). CDR3 length: 15 residues. Trimming shortened V by 1 base and J by 7 bases, and 14 bases separated the two germline ends. Germline CDR1 reads SGHVS; CDR2 reads FQNEAQ. DNA for the CDR3: TGTGCCAGCAGCTTAGAGGGGACGGCCCGGAATGAGCAGTTCTTC. This gives the protein CASSLEGTARNEQFF.

V is TRBV12-5 and J is TRBJ2-1, with D tentatively TRBD2 (6 bases). CDR3 length: 15 amino acids. V lost 8 bases, J lost 4 bases, and 18 bases lay in between. The V gene's germline CDR1 is LGHNT and CDR2 FRNRAP. CDR3 residues: CASSGRLPPYNEQFF. CDR3 bases: TGTGCTAGTAGTGGGAGGCTTCCACCTTACAATGAGCAGTTCTTC. Using reference TRBV12-5 and TRBJ2-1 for the parts outside the CDR3, the full variable domain is DARVTQTPRHKVTEMGQEVTMRCQPILGHNTVFWYRQTMMQGLELLAYFRNRAPLDDSGMPKDRFSAEMPDATLATLKIQPSEPRDSAVYFCASSGRLPPYNEQFFGPGTRLTVL.

The rearrangement links TRBV19 to TRBJ2-3, with 9 bases fitting TRBD1. The V gene end was trimmed by 4 bases and the J gene end by 5 bases; junction bases not matched to a gene: 4. Germline CDR1 reads LNHDA; CDR2 reads SQIVND (reference sequence). This CDR3 spans 14 amino acids. The CDR3 reads CASSTGQGEDTQYF. The CDR3 nucleotides read TGTGCCAGTAGTACGGGACAGGGTGAAGATACGCAGTATTTT.

As for this clone: Additional DNA sequences in this sample encode the identical CDR3. The CDR3 spells CASSYSKGGVGGYTF. The CDR3 DNA is TGTGCCAGCAGTTACTCGAAAGGGGGGGTCGGGGGCTACACCTTC. This rearrangement joins TRBV6-6 to TRBJ1-2; weak D call: TRBD1 (6 bases). The germline gives CDR1 MNHNY, CDR2 SVGAGI (reference sequence). The V and J ends lost 0 bases and 8 bases respectively, with 16 bases between them. The CDR3 spans 15 residues.

The V call is TRBV5-4, the J call TRBJ2-7; 11 bases map to TRBD1. The CDR3 spans 15 residues. Germline assignment: CDR1 SGHNT and CDR2 YYREEE (reference sequence). V dropped 4 bases and J dropped 2; count of bases not matched to a gene: 5. CDR3 in DNA: TGTGCCAGCAGCGTCGGGACAGGGGGAGCCTACGAGCAGTACTTC. Its protein product is CASSVGTGGAYEQYF.

This chain uses TRBV6-6 with TRBJ2-7; D is uncertain. Germline V gene sequence: CDR1 MNHNY, CDR2 SVGAGI (reference sequence). The CDR3 length is 14 residues. Trimming stripped 0 bases from V and 2 bases from J, with 8 bases between. CDR3 in DNA: TGTGCCAGCAGTTACTCGCATGGGGCCTACGAGCAGTACTTC. Protein sequence: CASSYSHGAYEQYF.

This clone was detected only once. The V call is TRBV27, the J call TRBJ2-7; either TRBD1 or TRBD2 may supply D (5 bases each). The V and J ends lost 0 bases and 0 bases respectively, with 12 bases between them. Germline loops: CDR1 MNHEY, CDR2 SMNVEV (reference sequence). CDR3 length equals 16 residues. The CDR3 DNA is TGTGCCAGCAGTTTATCAGAGGGGTACATCTCCTACGAGCAGTACTTC. Its translation: CASSLSEGYISYEQYF.

The genes are TRBV7-9 and TRBJ2-7; 15 bases agree with TRBD2. The CDR3 spans 18 residues. Germline assignment: CDR1 SEHNR and CDR2 FQNEAQ (reference sequence). Losses at the gene ends were 4 bases for V and 4 bases for J; bases not matched to a gene: 11. In DNA form, the CDR3 reads TGTGCCAGCAGCTCCGGACTAGCGGGAGGGCCTCGTTCGTACGAGCAGTACTTC. Its translation: CASSSGLAGGPRSYEQYF. The entire variable domain, with the rest obtained from reference TRBV7-9 and TRBJ2-7, is as follows: DTGVSQNPRHKITKRGQNVTFRCDPISEHNRLYWYRQTLGQGPEFLTYFQNEAQLEKSRLLSDRFSAERPKGSFSTLEIQRTEQGDSAMYLCASSSGLAGGPRSYEQYFGPGTRLTVT.

The chain is built from TRBV5-6 and TRBJ1-5, with D possibly TRBD1 on 6 matching bases. V was cut by 0 bases and J by 8 bases, with 12 bases left in between. Per germline, CDR1 SGHDT and CDR2 YYEEEE. The CDR3 spans 14 residues. For the CDR3, the DNA is TGTGCCAGCAGCTTGGTAGGGGGGAGTGAGCCCCAGCATTTT. It codes for CASSLVGGSEPQHF.

The gene calls are TRBV11-3 and TRBJ2-2; D gene unclear. Germline V gene lookup returns CDR1 SGHNT and CDR2 YENEEA. Trimming stripped 1 base from V and 1 base from J, with 16 bases between. This CDR3 region has 18 residues. CDR3 in amino acids: CASSLAGWGNENTGELFF. As DNA, the CDR3 is TGTGCCAGCAGCTTAGCCGGATGGGGAAACGAGAACACCGGGGAGCTGTTTTTT.

The chain couples TRBV7-8 to TRBJ2-7; the D gene could be TRBD1 or TRBD2 (5 bases each). Germline loops: CDR1 SGHVS, CDR2 FQNEAQ. V was clipped by 1 base and J by 7 bases, with 14 bases between them. The CDR3 length is 14 residues. CDR3 DNA: TGTGCCAGCAGCTTAGGGGGACCCCCGGGAGAGCAGTACTTC. Its protein product is CASSLGGPPGEQYF.

This sequence joins TRBV2 and TRBJ2-2, with 9 bases fitting TRBD1. This CDR3 comprises 14 residues. The junction had 8 bases not matched to a gene; V was cut back by 10 bases and J by 5 bases. The V gene's germline CDR1 is SNHLY and CDR2 FYNNEI. The CDR3 sequence: CATLQGARTGELFF. The CDR3 DNA reads as TGTGCCACGCTACAGGGGGCGAGGACCGGGGAGCTGTTTTTT. Combining the CDR3 with reference TRBV2 and TRBJ2-2 gives the whole variable domain EPEVTQTPSHQVTQMGQEVILRCVPISNHLYFYWYRQILGQKVEFLVSFYNNEISEKSEIFDDQFSVERPDGSNFTLKIRSTKLEDSAMYFCATLQGARTGELFFGEGSRLTVL.

This chain connects TRBV9 to TRBJ2-1; the match to TRBD2 covers 11 bases. The CDR3 extends over 15 amino acids. The ends lost 4 bases at V and 10 bases at J; junction bases unmatched: 10. In germline, CDR1 is SGDLS, CDR2 YYNGEE. The CDR3 DNA reads as TGTGCCAGCAGCCCCCAGACTAGCGGGACGGGGGAGCAGTTCTTC. Translation gives CASSPQTSGTGEQFF. Supplemented by reference TRBV9 and TRBJ2-1, the full variable domain reads DSGVTQTPKHLITATGQRVTLRCSPRSGDLSVYWYQQSLDQGLQFLIQYYNGEERAKGNILERFSAQQFPDLHSELNLSSLELGDSALYFCASSPQTSGTGEQFFGPGTRLTVL.

In this sample, this clone turned up once. The chain joins TRBV14 to TRBJ1-1; D uncertain. The V end lost 0 bases, the J end lost 4 bases, and 9 bases lay between the germline ends. CDR1 and CDR2 from the germline V gene are SGHDN and FVKESK. The CDR3 runs 14 residues. Here the CDR3 reads CASSQEPPGTEAFF. The CDR3 DNA sequence: TGTGCCAGCAGCCAAGAACCCCCGGGCACTGAAGCTTTCTTT.

The gene calls are TRBV19 and TRBJ2-1, with 9 bases identical to TRBD2. The germline CDR1 and CDR2 sequences are LNHDA and SQIVND (reference sequence). The CDR3 is 13 amino acids. V lost 3 bases and J lost 8; bases outside the gene matches: 2. CDR3 in DNA: TGTGCCAGTAGTATCGAGCGGGAGGATGAGCAGTTCTTC. Protein sequence: CASSIEREDEQFF.

The chain links TRBV4-1 to TRBJ1-2; D gene ambiguous. V lost 5 bases and J lost 4, with 17 bases in between. The CDR3 consists of 15 residues. Germline V lookup: CDR1 MGHRA, CDR2 YSYEKL. In nucleotides, the CDR3 is TGCGCCAGCAGCTGGCGAAGGGCAGCGGTCTATGGCTACACCTTC. It encodes CASSWRRAAVYGYTF.

V is TRBV4-1 and J is TRBJ2-5; no firm D call. V was cut by 1 base and J by 4 bases, with 13 bases left in between. Germline V CDR1 and CDR2: MGHRA, YSYEKL. The CDR3 loop spans 15 amino acids. The CDR3 DNA sequence: TGCGCCAGCAGCCAAGGAGGTCGGGCTACAGAGACCCAGTACTTC. This sequence encodes CASSQGGRATETQYF.

In DNA, the CDR3 is TGTGCCAGTAGCCTGACAGGGGGGAGCACAGATACGCAGTATTTT. Translating it yields CASSLTGGSTDTQYF. The chain links TRBV19 to TRBJ2-3; 9 bases match TRBD1. V shed 6 bases, J shed 0 bases, and the junction held 4 bases outside the gene matches. The CDR3 is made up of 15 amino acids. Germline-derived CDR1 and CDR2 are LNHDA and SQIVND (reference sequence).